The subject of this entry is one TCR beta chain. Its antigen is undetermined. This specimen comes from a study of cytomegalovirus exposure and HLA in healthy donors. The PCR ran on 60 Vbeta and 13 Jbeta primers. Assay: immunoSEQ multiplex PCR; the TCRdb copy retains only in-frame clones and omits some. The profile shows over 150,000 clones, roughly 76% of them singletons. Healthy individuals who donated bone marrow served as the donors. Germline CDR1 SEHNR, CDR2 FQNEAQ (reference sequence). The CDR3 is 14 amino acids. The V and J ends lost 1 base and 6 bases, in that order; junction bases with no gene match: 3. Study findings and constraints: Analysis was performed later, and it showed HLA-associated TCR beta chains to be more clonally expanded than equally common others. A later analysis reportedly identified an Asian-associated ancestry cluster as carrying fewer N-insertions than the approximately 670-donor mean. It was reported that the classifier diagnosed cytomegalovirus status with high specificity and sensitivity in both the original and validation cohorts.

Sequenced material: PBMCs. The clonotype comes from a male donor in good health and CMV-seronegative. V and J are TRBV7-9 and TRBJ1-2; the match to TRBD1 covers 9 bases. CDR3 nucleotides: TGTGCCAGCAGCTTAGTAACAGGGGGCGATGGCTACACCTTC. This codes for CASSLVTGGDGYTF.